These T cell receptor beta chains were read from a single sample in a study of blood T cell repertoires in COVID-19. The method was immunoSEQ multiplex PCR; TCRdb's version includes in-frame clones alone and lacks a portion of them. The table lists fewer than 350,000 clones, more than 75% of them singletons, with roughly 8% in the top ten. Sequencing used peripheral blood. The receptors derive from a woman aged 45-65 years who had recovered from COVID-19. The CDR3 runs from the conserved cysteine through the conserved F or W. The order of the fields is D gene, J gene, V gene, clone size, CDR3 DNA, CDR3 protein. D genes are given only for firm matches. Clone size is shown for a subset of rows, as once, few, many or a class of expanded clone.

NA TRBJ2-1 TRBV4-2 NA TGTGCCAGCAGCCCCTCCCCAATTATAGACAGAACATCCTACAATGAGCAGTTCTTC CASSPSPIIDRTSYNEQFF
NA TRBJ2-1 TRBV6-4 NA TGTGCCAGCAGTGACTCCGGGCAGGGGCCGTCCGGAGAGCAGTTCTTC CASSDSGQGPSGEQFF
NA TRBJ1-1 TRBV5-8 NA TGTGCCAGCAGCCTCGCGTGGAACACTGAAGCTTTCTTT CASSLAWNTEAFF
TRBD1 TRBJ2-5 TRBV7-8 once TGTGCCGTCGGGGACAGGGCGGTTCCGTTGGGAGAGACCCAGTACTTC CAVGDRAVPLGETQYF
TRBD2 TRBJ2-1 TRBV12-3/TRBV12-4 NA TGTGCCAGCAGGACTAGCTCGAATGAGCAGTTCTTC CASRTSSNEQFF
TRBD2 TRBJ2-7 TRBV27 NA TGTGCCAGCAGCTTACGGGGGGTCCTCTACGAGCAGTACTTC CASSLRGVLYEQYF
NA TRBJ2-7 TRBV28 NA TGTGCCAGCGGAGCGGAGTCGTGGGAAACTCCTCTAGCCGAGTTTTACGAGCAGTACTTC CASGAESWETPLAEFYEQYF
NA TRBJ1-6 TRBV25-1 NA TGTGCCAGCAGTAGGGGGGGATTAGGGGGTTCACCCCTCCACTTT CASSRGGLGGSPLHF
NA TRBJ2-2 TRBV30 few TGTGCCCTCCGAGTGGTCGGGGACTACACCGGGGAGCTGTTTTTT CALRVVGDYTGELFF
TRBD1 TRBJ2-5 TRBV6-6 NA TGTGCCAGCAGTTACGGGACAGGGCGGGGAGAGACCCAGTACTTC CASSYGTGRGETQYF
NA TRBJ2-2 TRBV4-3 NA TGCGCCAGCAGCCAGGGCAGCACTCTTACCGGGGAGCTGTTTTTT CASSQGSTLTGELFF
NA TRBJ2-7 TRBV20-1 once TGCAGTGCACAGTCAGGCCACGAGCAGTACTTC CSAQSGHEQYF
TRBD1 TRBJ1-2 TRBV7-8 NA TGTGCCAGCAGCTGGGACAGGGCTAACTATGGCTACACCTTC CASSWDRANYGYTF
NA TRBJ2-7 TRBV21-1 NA TGTGCCAGCAGCAAAGCCGAACCCCCGGGGGGCTCGTTTCCCTACGAGCAGTACTTC CASSKAEPPGGSFPYEQYF
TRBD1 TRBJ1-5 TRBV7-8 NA TGTGCCAGCAGTTTAAGCCCAGGGGGCCGCAATCAGCCCCAGCATTTT CASSLSPGGRNQPQHF
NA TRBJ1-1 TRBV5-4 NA TGTGCGGGGCCTAGAGCTTTCTTT CAGPRAFF
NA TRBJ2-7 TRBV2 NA TGTGCCAGCAGTGCTCAGGGTGTCCACGAGCAGTACTTC CASSAQGVHEQYF
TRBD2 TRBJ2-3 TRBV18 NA TGTGCCAGCTCACCGCTAATGACTAGCGGGGCCACAGATACGCAGTATTTT CASSPLMTSGATDTQYF
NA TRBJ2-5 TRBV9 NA TGTGCCAGCAATAGGGAGCCCCGGGAGACCCAGTACTTC CASNREPRETQYF
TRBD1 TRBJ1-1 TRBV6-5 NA TGTGCCAGCAGCAGGGGGCGGAACACTGAAGCTTTCTTT CASSRGRNTEAFF
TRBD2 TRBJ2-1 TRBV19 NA TGTGCCAGTAGTCGGCGGGAGAGCTCCTACAATGAGCAGTTCTTC CASSRRESSYNEQFF
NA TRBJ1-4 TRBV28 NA TGTGCCAGCATGGGGCGCGAAAAACTGTTTTTT CASMGREKLFF
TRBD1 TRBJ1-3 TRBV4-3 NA TGCGCCAGCAGCCAAGCCAGGGGGCCTGGAAACACCATATATTTT CASSQARGPGNTIYF
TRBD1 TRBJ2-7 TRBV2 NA TGTGCCAGCAGTGAGTTCTACAGGGGGGATACCTACGAGCAGTACTTC CASSEFYRGDTYEQYF